This paragraph covers one T cell receptor beta chain sequence. The target antigen is unknown. At one end the junction does not follow the germline gene, possibly because of a read error. This entry comes from a study of cytomegalovirus exposure and HLA in healthy donors. For the study at large: Samples from HLA-typed donors yielded approximately 80 million unique TCRs in an early data release.

Both 60 Vbeta primers and 13 Jbeta primers went into the PCR. Repertoires were generated with immunoSEQ multiplex PCR, while TCRdb's copy carries only in-frame clones and drops some. The repertoire holds 80,000 to 130,000 clones, with around 75% as singletons. Study results and caveats: Earlier findings revealed that most TCR beta V segments proved productive either about 87% or about 30% of the time.

The CDR3 runs to 14 residues. Germline loops: CDR1 GTSNPN, CDR2 SVGIG (reference sequence). The chain carries TRBV30 and TRBJ2-3; a weak D match, TRBD1 (6 bases). Sequences were obtained from PBMCs. The origin of this receptor is a woman between 18 and 30 years old in good health and CMV-seropositive. This CDR3 is CAWSVGGGTDTQYF. As DNA, the CDR3 is TGTGCCTGGAGTGTGGGTGGGGGCACGGATACGCAGTATTTT.